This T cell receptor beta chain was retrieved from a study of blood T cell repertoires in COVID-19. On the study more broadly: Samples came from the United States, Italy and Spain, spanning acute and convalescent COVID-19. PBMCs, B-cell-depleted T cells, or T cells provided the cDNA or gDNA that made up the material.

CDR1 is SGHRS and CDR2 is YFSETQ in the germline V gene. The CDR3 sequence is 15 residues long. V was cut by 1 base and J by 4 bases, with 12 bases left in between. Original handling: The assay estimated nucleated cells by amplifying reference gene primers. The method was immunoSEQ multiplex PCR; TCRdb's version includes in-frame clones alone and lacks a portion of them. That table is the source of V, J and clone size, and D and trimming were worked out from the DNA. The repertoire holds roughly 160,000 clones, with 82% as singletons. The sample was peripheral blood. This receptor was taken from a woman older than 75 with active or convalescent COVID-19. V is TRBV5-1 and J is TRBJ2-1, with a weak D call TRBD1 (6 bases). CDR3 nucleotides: TGCGCCAGCAGCTTGTTCGGGACAATTTACAATGAGCAGTTCTTC. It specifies CASSLFGTIYNEQFF.